This T cell receptor beta chain was sequenced during a study of brain T cells in children with intractable seizures. Study conclusions and caveats: HCMV serostatus was not known, and viral specificity came from CDR3 similarity only. Pre-surgery blood may have been undersampled, hiding some clones.

Here immunoSEQ multiplex PCR was the method, and the copy in TCRdb shows in-frame clones only, minus some. The repertoire has about 340,000 clones, 85% to 95% of them found once; the top ten carry about 5.8%. Trimming cost V 2 bases and J 4 bases, with 3 bases left between them. Per the germline V gene, CDR1 is SGHAT and CDR2 is FQNNGV. The CDR3 runs to 12 residues. For this clone: Its antigen is not known.

Time point specified: blood from clinic visit 5 months post-surgery; TSC patient then seizure free. Only cases whose brain tissue showed the highest T cell transcript signatures were sequenced. J is TRBJ2-1 and V is TRBV11-2; D call uncertain. The material was peripheral blood, obtained more than 4 months after surgery. The clonotype was recovered from a boy in the first two years of life with tuberous sclerosis and intractable seizures. Here the CDR3 reads CASSLNYNEQFF. As DNA, the CDR3 is TGTGCCAGCAGCTTAAATTACAATGAGCAGTTCTTC.